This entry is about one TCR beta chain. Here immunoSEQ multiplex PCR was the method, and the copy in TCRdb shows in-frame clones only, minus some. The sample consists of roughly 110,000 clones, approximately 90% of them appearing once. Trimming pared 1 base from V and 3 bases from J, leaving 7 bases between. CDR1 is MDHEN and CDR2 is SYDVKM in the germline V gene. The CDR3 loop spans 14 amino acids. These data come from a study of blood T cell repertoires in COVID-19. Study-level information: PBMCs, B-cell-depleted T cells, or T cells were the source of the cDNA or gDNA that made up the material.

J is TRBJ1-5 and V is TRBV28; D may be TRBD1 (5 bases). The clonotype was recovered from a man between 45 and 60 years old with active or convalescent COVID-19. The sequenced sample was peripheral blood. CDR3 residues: CASSLLGVNQPQHF. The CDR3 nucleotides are TGTGCCAGCAGTTTATTAGGGGTCAATCAGCCCCAGCATTTT.